Sequencing of this T cell receptor beta chain was carried out in a study of blood T cell repertoires in COVID-19. Overall study context: T cells, B-cell-depleted T cells, or PBMCs supplied cDNA or gDNA.

In the original workflow: Estimated nucleated cell counts came from reference gene primer amplification. Data came from immunoSEQ multiplex PCR; TCRdb stores just in-frame clones and leaves some out. V and J calls and clone size follow that table, whereas D and trimming were derived from the DNA. The profile covers some 190,000 clones, with roughly 76% appearing a single time and approximately 9.9% taken by the ten largest. V lost 0 bases and J lost 7, with 10 bases in between. Germline V gene sequence: CDR1 SGHVS, CDR2 FQNEAQ. This CDR3 spans 15 amino acids. This sequence joins TRBV7-8 and TRBJ1-6, with TRBD1 as a possible D gene (5 bases). This receptor was obtained from a woman in her forties with COVID-19, enrolled during active disease. Sequencing was carried out using peripheral blood. CDR3 in amino acids: CASSLAGGGNSPLHF. In DNA, the CDR3 is TGTGCCAGCAGCTTAGCGGGCGGGGGAAATTCACCCCTCCACTTT.